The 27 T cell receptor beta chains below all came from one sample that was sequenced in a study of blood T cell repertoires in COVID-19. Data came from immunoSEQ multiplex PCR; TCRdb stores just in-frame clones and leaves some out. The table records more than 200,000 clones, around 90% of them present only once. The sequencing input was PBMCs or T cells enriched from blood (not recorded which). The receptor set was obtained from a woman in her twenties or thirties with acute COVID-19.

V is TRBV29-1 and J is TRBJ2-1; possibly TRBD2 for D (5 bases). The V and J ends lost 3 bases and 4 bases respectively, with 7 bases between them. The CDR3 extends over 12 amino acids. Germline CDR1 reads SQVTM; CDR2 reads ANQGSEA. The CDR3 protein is CSVEERYNEQFF. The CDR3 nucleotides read TGCAGCGTTGAGGAGCGGTACAATGAGCAGTTCTTC.

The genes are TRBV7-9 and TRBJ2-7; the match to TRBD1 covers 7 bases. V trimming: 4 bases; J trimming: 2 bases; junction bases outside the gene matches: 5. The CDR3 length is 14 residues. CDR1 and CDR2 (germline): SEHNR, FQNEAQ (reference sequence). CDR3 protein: CASSSGQTTYEQYF. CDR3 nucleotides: TGTGCCAGCAGCTCGGGACAGACGACCTACGAGCAGTACTTC.

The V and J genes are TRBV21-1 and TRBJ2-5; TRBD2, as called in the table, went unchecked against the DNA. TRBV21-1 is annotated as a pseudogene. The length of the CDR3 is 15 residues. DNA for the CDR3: TGTGCCAGCAGCAAAGGGCGGGACGGCGAAGAGACCCAGTACTTC. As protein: CASSKGRDGEETQYF.

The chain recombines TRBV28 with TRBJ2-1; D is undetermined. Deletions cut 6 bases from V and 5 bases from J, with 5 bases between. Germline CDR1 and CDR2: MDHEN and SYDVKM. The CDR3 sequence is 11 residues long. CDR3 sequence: CASSLHNEQFF. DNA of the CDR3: TGTGCCAGCAGCCTTCACAATGAGCAGTTCTTC.

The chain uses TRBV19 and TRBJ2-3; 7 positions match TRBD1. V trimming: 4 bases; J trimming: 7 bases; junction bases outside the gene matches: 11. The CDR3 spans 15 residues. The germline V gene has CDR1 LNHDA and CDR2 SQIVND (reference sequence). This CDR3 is CASSTLDRPTHTQYF. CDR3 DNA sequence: TGTGCCAGTAGTACCCTGGACAGGCCCACGCATACGCAGTATTTT.

The CDR3 sequence is CASSPRYQETQYF. In DNA form, the CDR3 reads TGTGCCAGCAGCCCCAGGTACCAAGAGACCCAGTACTTC. V is TRBV11-1 and J is TRBJ2-5, with D unresolved. This CDR3 comprises 13 residues. The V end was cut by 5 bases, the J end by 0 bases, with 7 bases between. Germline CDR1 SGHAT, CDR2 FQDESV (reference sequence).

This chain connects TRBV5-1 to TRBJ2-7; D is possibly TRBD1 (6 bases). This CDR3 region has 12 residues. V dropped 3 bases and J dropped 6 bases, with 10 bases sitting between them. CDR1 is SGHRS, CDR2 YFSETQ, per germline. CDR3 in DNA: TGCGCCAGCAGCTCGCAGGGGCCCGAGCAGTACTTC. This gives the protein CASSSQGPEQYF.

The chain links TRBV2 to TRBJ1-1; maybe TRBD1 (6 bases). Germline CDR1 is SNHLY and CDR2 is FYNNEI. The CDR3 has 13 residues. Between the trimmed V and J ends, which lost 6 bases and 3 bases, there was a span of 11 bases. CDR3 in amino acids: CASRGGGYTEAFF. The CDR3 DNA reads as TGTGCCAGCAGAGGGGGGGGCTACACTGAAGCTTTCTTT. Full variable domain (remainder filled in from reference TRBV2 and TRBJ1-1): EPEVTQTPSHQVTQMGQEVILRCVPISNHLYFYWYRQILGQKVEFLVSFYNNEISEKSEIFDDQFSVERPDGSNFTLKIRSTKLEDSAMYFCASRGGGYTEAFFGQGTRLTVV.

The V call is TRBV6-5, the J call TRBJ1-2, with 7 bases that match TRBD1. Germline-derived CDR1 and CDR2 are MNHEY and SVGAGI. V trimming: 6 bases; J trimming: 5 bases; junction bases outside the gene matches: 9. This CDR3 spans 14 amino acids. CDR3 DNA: TGTGCCAGCAGGCTGACAGGGCTGGAGTATGGCTACACCTTC. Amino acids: CASRLTGLEYGYTF.

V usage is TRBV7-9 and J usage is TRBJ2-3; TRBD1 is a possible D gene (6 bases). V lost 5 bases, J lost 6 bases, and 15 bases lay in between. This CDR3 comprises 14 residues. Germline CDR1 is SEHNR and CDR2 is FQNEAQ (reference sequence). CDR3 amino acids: CASSATGSGDTQYF. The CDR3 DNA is TGTGCCAGCAGCGCTACAGGGTCCGGGGATACGCAGTATTTT.

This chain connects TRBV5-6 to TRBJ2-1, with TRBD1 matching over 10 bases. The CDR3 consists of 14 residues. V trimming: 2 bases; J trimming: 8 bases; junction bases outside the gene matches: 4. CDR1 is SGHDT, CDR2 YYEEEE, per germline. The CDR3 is CASSFGTGAYEQFF. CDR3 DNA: TGTGCCAGCAGCTTCGGGACAGGGGCCTATGAGCAGTTCTTC.

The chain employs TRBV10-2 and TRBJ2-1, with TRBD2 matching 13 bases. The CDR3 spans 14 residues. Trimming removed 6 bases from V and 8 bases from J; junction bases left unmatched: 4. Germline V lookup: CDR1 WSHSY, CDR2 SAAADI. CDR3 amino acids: CASRSGTSGDEQFF. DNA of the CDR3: TGCGCCAGCAGGTCCGGGACTAGCGGGGATGAGCAGTTCTTC.

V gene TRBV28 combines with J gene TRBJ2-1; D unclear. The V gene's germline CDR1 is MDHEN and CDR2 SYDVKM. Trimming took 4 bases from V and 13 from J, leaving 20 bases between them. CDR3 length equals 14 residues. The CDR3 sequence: CASSYPPQSKSQFF. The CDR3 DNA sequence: TGTGCCAGCAGTTACCCCCCACAGTCCAAATCACAGTTCTTC.

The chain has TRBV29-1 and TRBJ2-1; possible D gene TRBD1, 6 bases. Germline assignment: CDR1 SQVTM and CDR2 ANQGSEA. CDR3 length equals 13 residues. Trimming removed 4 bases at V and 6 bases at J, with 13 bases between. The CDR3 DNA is TGCAGCGTTGGACACAGGGTTCTCAATGAGCAGTTCTTC. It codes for CSVGHRVLNEQFF.

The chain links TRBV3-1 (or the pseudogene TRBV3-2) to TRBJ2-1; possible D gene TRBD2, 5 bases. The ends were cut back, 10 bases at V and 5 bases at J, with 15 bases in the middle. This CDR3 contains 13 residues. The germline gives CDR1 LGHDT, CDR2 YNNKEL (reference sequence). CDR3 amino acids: CAKEHGVNNEQFF. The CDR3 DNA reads TGTGCCAAGGAGCACGGGGTAAACAATGAGCAGTTCTTC.

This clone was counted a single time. The CDR3 DNA is TGTGCCAGCAGCCATGGACTAGCGGGGCACCGCTCCTACAATGAGCAGTTCTTC. Translated, it gives CASSHGLAGHRSYNEQFF. The chain employs TRBV7-9 and TRBJ2-1, with TRBD2 identical over 12 bases. The V segment lost 5 bases and the J segment 0 bases; nucleotides outside the gene matches: 8. The CDR3 consists of 18 residues. Germline-derived CDR1 and CDR2 are SEHNR and FQNEAQ (reference sequence).

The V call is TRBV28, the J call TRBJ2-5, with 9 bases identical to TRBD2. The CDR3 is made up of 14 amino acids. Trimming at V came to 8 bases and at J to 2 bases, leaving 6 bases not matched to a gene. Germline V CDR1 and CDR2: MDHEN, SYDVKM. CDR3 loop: CASYSTSGQETQYF. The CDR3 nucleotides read TGTGCCAGCTATAGCACTAGCGGGCAAGAGACCCAGTACTTC. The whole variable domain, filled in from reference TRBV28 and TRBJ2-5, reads DVKVTQSSRYLVKRTGEKVFLECVQDMDHENMFWYRQDPGLGLRLIYFSYDVKMKEKGDIPEGYSVSREKKERFSLILESASTNQTSMYLCASYSTSGQETQYFGPGTRLLVL.

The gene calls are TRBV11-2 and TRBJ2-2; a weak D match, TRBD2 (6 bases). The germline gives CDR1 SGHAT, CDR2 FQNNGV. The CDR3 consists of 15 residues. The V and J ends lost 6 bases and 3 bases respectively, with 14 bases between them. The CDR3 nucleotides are TGTGCCAGCAGACAACCGGGACTCGACACCGGGGAGCTGTTTTTT. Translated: CASRQPGLDTGELFF.

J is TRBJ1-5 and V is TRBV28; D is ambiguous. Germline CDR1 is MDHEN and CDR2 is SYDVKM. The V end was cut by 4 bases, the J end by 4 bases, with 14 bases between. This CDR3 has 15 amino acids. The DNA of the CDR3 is TGTGCCAGCAGTTCCGCCGGACGGGAGAATCAGCCCCAGCATTTT. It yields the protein CASSSAGRENQPQHF.

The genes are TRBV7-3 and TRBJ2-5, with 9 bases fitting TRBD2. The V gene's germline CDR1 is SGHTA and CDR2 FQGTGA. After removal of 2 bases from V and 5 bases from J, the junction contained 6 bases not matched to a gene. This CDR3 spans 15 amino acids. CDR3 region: CASSLSAGGWETQYF. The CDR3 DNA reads TGTGCCAGCAGCTTATCAGCGGGGGGTTGGGAGACCCAGTACTTC.

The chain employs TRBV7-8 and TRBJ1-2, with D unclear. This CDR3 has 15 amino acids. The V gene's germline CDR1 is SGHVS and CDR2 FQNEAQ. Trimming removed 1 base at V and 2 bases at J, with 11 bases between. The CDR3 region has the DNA TGTGCCAGCAGCTTAGGAGGGATGGGGAACTATGGCTACACCTTC. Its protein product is CASSLGGMGNYGYTF.

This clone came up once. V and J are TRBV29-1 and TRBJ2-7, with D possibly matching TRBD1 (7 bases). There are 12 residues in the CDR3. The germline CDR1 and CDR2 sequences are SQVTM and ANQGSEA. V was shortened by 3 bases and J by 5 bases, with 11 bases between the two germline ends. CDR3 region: CSVEQGGNEQYF. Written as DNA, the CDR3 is TGCAGCGTTGAGCAGGGGGGAAACGAGCAGTACTTC.

CDR3 in amino acids: CASSSRRGGSETQYF. The CDR3 coding sequence is TGTGCCAGTAGCTCGCGGCGGGGGGGCAGTGAGACCCAGTACTTC. The V call is TRBV19, the J call TRBJ2-5; 9 bases are shared with TRBD2. V lost 6 bases to trimming and J lost 5 bases; unmatched junction nucleotides: 10. Germline V CDR1 and CDR2: LNHDA, SQIVND (reference sequence). The CDR3 has 15 amino acids.

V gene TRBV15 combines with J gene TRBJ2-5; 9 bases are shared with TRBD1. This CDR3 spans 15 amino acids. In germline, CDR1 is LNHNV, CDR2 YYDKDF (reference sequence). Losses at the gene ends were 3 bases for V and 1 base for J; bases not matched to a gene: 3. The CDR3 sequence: CATSREDRGQETQYF. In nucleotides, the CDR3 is TGTGCCACCAGCAGGGAGGACAGGGGCCAAGAGACCCAGTACTTC.

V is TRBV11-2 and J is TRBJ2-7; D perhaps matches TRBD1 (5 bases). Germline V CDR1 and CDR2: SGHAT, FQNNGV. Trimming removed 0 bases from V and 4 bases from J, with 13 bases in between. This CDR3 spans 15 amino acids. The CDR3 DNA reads TGTGCCAGCAGCTTAGATAAGGGGCACCGGTACGAGCAGTACTTC. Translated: CASSLDKGHRYEQYF.

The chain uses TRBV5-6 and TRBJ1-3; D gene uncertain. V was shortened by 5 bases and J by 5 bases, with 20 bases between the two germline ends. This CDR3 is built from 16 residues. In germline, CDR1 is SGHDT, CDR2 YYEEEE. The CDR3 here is CASSLTWSGRRNTIYF. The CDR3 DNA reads TGTGCCAGCAGTCTAACATGGTCAGGAAGAAGAAACACCATATATTTT.

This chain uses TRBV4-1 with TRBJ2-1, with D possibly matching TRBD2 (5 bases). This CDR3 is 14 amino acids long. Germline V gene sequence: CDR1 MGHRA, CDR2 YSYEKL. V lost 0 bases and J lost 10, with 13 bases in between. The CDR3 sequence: CASSQDFLQREQFF. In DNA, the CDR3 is TGCGCCAGCAGCCAAGATTTTCTCCAGCGGGAGCAGTTCTTC.